The rows below give T cell receptor beta chains drawn from one sample of a study of blood T cell repertoires in COVID-19. The repertoire was sequenced with immunoSEQ multiplex PCR; TCRdb's copy has only in-frame clones and lacks some. The repertoire holds about 150,000 clones, about 87% seen once, with approximately 2.5% in the top ten. Sequencing was done on a sample of peripheral blood. These receptors all come from a human donor with COVID-19, enrolled during active disease. The donor label of this sample is uncertain. Each CDR3 is given without its conserved first and last residue.

V gene,CDR3 protein
TRBV19,ASSVGGDQPQH
TRBV5-1,ASSFLDRAGTEAF
TRBV5-4,ASSDGQGSYEQY
TRBV3-1/TRBV3-2,ASSINPQAGGVSKTQY
TRBV7-2,ASSPQGAPYNEQF
TRBV2,ASSESASGGPYNEQF
TRBV5-6,ASSLGENQPQH
TRBV10-2,ASRTGLAEETQY
TRBV21-1,ASSKEHFLYEQY
TRBV19,ASSIEQSYGYT
TRBV5-1,ASSPQGRRNTEAF
TRBV11-3,ASSSDRTYEQY
TRBV14,ASSQDRGRIGEKLF
TRBV11-2,ASRSWGRPNNEQF
TRBV5-1,ASEPSPRSAEAF
TRBV6-5,ASRRDGSYEQY
TRBV6-6,ASSDDRVIPEKLF
TRBV29-1,SVLGQPLAYGYT
TRBV2,ASSEARQGNSPLH
TRBV3-1/TRBV3-2,ASSQVRISVVGELF
TRBV9,ASSVAPGGFESPLH
TRBV12-3/TRBV12-4,ASRWTGGEKLF
TRBV5-1,ASSLIGVAENTIY
TRBV29-1,SVEVGAFANTGELF
TRBV10-1,ASSDRRQGETQY
TRBV5-1,ASSSEEADTQY
TRBV28,ASRRPGTAYEQY
TRBV23-1,ASSHLENGVNTEAF
TRBV10-3,AISERALAGDEQF
TRBV2,ASRDGRMNTEAF
TRBV25-1,ASSEGHTYSNQPQH
TRBV12-3/TRBV12-4,ASSLGRAGYT
TRBV2,ASSLDQPQH
TRBV2,ASMSGTFSYEQY
TRBV11-2,ASSLIPAGFQETQY
TRBV6-2/TRBV6-3,ASSTPSRWTEAF
TRBV14,ASIPPFLLTGGSTEAF
TRBV3-1/TRBV3-2,ASSQVGGLGYGYT
TRBV7-9,ASTRQPQH
TRBV5-1,ASSSGQGTRGETQY
TRBV3-1/TRBV3-2,ASSPSPMTGNYGYT
TRBV10-3,AISIERENYEQY
TRBV3-1/TRBV3-2,ASSRYISYNEQF
TRBV19,ASSIIAGNNEQF
TRBV11-2,ASSLRDGAGYT
TRBV7-2,ASSLTGFGQF
TRBV4-1,ASSQSDKATYEQY
TRBV15,ATSRELQGARTQY
TRBV11-3,ASSLDGGGADTQY
TRBV2,ASRSTGEGNQPQH
TRBV7-9,ASSQGVGNRGDEQY
TRBV7-5,VRSGGRAGEQETQY
TRBV18,ASSPRRSSGNTIY
TRBV7-2,ASSLPRENTDTQY